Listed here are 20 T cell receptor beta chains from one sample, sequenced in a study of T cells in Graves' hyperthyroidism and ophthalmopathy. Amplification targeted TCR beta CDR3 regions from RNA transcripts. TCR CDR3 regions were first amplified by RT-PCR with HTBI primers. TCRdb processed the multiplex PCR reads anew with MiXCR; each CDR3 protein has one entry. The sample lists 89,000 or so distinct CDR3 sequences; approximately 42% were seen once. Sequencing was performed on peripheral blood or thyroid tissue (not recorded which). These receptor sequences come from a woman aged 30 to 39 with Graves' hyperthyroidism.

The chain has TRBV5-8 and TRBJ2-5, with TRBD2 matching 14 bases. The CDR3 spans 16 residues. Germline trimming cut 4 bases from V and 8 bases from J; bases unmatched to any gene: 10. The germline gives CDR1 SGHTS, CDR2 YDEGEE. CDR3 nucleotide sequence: TGTGCCAGCAGCAGACCGGGACTAGCGGGAGAGGCTACCCAGTACTTC. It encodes CASSRPGLAGEATQYF.

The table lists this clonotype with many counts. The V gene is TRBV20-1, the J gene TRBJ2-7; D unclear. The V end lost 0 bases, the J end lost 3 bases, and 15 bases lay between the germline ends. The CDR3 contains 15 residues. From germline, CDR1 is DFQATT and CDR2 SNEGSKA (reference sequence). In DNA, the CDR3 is TGCAGTGCTAGAGATCAAAGGCAACCCTACTACGAGCAGTACTTC. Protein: CSARDQRQPYYEQYF.

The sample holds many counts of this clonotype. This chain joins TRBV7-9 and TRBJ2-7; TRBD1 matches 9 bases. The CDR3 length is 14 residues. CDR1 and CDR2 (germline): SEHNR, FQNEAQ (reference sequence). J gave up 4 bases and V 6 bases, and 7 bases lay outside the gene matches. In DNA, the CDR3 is TGTGCCAGCAGTCCCGGGACAGGGTTTTACGAGCAGTACTTC. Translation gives CASSPGTGFYEQYF. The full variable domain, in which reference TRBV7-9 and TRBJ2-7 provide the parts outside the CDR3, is DTGVSQNPRHKITKRGQNVTFRCDPISEHNRLYWYRQTLGQGPEFLTYFQNEAQLEKSRLLSDRFSAERPKGSFSTLEIQRTEQGDSAMYLCASSPGTGFYEQYFGPGTRLTVT.

This CDR3 is CASRPTGGNSPLHF. The DNA for the CDR3 is TGTGCCAGCAGGCCTACAGGGGGTAATTCACCCCTCCACTTT. The gene calls are TRBV11-2 and TRBJ1-6; TRBD1 agrees at 8 bases. Per germline, CDR1 SGHAT and CDR2 FQNNGV. The CDR3 covers 14 residues. V trimming: 6 bases; J trimming: 6 bases; junction bases outside the gene matches: 4.

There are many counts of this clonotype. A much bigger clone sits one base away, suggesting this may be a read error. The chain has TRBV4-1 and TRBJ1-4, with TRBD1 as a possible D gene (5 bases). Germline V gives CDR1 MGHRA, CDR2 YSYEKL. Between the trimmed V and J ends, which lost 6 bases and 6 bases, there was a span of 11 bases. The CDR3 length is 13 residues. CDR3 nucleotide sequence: TGCGCCAGCAGTCGACGGGGGGATGAAAAACTGTTTTTT. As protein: CASSRRGDEKLFF.

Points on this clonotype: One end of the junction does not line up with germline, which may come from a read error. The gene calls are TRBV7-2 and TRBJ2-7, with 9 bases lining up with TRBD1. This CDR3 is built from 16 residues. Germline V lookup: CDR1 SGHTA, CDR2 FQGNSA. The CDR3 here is CASSQVGTGQTYEQYF. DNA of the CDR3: TGCGCCAGCAGCCAAGTGGGGACAGGGCAGACCTACGAGCAGTACTTC. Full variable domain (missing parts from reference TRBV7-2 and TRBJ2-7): GAGVSQSPSNKVTEKGKDVELRCDPISGHTALYWYRQSLGQGLEFLIYFQGNSAPDKSGLPSDRFSAERTGGSVSTLTIQRTQQEDSAVYLCASSQVGTGQTYEQYFGPGTRLTVT.

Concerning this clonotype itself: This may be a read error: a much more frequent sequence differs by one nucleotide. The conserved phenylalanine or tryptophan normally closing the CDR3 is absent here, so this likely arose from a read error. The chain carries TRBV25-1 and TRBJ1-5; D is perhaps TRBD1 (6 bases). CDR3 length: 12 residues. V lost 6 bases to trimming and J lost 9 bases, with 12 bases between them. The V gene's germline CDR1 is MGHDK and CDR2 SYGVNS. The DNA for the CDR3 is TGTGCCAGCAGCGGACAGTGGGGGCCCCAGCATCTT. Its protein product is CASSGQWGPQHL.

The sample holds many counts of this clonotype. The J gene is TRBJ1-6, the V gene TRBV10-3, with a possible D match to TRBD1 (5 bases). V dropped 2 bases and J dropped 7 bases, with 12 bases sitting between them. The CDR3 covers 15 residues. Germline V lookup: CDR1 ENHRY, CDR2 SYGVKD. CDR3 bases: TGTGCCATCAGTGAGCCAGGGATGTTGAATTCACCCCTCCACTTT. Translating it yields CAISEPGMLNSPLHF.

CDR3 coding DNA: TGTGCCAGCAGCTTTTCCCCTAGCGGGGGCTACGAGCAGTACTTC. Translation: CASSFSPSGGYEQYF. This chain links TRBV11-2 with TRBJ2-7; 10 bases match TRBD2. V trimming: 3 bases; J trimming: 3 bases; junction bases outside the gene matches: 5. Germline values: CDR1 SGHAT, CDR2 FQNNGV. The CDR3 has 15 amino acids.

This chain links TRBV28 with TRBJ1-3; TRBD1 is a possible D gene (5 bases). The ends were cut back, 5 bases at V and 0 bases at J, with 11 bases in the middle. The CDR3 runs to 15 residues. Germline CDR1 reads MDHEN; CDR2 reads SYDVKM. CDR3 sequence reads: CASSRTGGSGNTIYF. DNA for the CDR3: TGTGCCAGCAGTCGGACGGGGGGCTCTGGAAACACCATATATTTT.

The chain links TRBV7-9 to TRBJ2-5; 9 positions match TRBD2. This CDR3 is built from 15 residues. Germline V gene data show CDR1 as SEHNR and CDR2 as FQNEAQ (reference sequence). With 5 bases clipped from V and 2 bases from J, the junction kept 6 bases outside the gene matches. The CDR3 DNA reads TGTGCCAGCAGCCACCCGCTAGCGGGACAAGAGACCCAGTACTTC. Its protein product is CASSHPLAGQETQYF.

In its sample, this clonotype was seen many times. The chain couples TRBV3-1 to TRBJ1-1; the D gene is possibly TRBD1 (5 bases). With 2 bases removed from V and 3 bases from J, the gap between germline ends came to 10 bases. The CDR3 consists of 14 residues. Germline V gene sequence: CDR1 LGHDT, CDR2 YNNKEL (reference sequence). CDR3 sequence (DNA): TGTGCCAGCAGCCAACGGGCAGGGCACACTGAAGCTTTCTTT. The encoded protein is CASSQRAGHTEAFF.

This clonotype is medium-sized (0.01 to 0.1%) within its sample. The CDR3 reads CSASTGMEMNTEAFF. CDR3 coding DNA: TGCAGTGCTTCAACAGGGATGGAGATGAACACTGAAGCTTTCTTT. J is TRBJ1-1 and V is TRBV20-1, with D possibly matching TRBD1 (6 bases). The CDR3 has 15 residues. The V gene's germline CDR1 is DFQATT and CDR2 SNEGSKA (reference sequence). Trimming took off 5 bases at V and 0 bases at J, with 16 bases between the two ends.

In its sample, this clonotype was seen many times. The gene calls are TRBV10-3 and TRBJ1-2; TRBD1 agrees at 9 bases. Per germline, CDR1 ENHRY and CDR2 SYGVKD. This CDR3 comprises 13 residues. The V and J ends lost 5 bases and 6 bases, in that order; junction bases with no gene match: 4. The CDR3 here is CAISKGQGDGYTF. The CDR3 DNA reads TGTGCCATCAGTAAGGGACAGGGAGATGGCTACACCTTC.

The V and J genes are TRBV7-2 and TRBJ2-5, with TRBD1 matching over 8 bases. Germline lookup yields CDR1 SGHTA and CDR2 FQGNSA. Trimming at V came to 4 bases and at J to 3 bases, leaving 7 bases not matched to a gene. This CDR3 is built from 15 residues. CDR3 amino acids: CASSYQLTGEETQYF. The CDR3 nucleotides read TGTGCCAGCAGCTACCAACTGACAGGGGAAGAGACCCAGTACTTC.

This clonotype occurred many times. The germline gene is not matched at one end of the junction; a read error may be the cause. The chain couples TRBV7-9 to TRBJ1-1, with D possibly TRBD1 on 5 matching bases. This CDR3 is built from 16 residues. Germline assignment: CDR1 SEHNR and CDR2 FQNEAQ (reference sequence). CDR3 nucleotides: TGTGCCAGCAGCTTAGGATTCGGCGGGCGAGGGACTGGAGCTTTCTTT. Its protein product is CASSLGFGGRGTGAFF.

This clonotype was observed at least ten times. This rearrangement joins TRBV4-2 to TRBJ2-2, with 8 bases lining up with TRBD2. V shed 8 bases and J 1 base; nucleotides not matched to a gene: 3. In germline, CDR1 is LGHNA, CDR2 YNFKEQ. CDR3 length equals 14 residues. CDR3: CASGGLGNTGELFF. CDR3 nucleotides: TGTGCCAGCGGGGGACTAGGGAACACCGGGGAGCTGTTTTTT.

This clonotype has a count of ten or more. CDR3 nucleotide sequence: TGCAGTGCTAGGAAACCCTCCAGGGCAAGGGCGGACGTCCTGACTTTC. It is translated as CSARKPSRARADVLTF. The V gene is TRBV20-1, the J gene TRBJ2-6, with a tentative D call TRBD1 (5 bases). CDR1 DFQATT and CDR2 SNEGSKA come from the germline V gene (reference sequence). This CDR3 spans 16 amino acids. V gave up 3 bases and J gave up 11 bases, with 23 bases separating them.

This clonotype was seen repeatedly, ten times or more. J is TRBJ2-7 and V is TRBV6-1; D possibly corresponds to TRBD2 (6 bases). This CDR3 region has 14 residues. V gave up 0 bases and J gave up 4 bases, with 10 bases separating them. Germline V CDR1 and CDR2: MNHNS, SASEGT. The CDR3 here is CASSEALGGYEQYF. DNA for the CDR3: TGTGCCAGCAGTGAAGCTTTGGGGGGTTACGAGCAGTACTTC.

CDR3 amino acids: CSASSGQGDVTGGYTF. The CDR3 DNA follows: TGCAGTGCCTCATCGGGACAGGGGGACGTAACAGGGGGCTACACCTTC. The rearrangement uses TRBV20-1 and TRBJ1-2; 11 bases map to TRBD1. CDR1 is DFQATT and CDR2 is SNEGSKA in the germline V gene (reference sequence). The V segment lost 6 bases and the J segment 8 bases; nucleotides outside the gene matches: 17. CDR3 length: 16 residues.